The 8 T cell receptor beta chains in this list originate from one sample, sequenced in a study of blood T cell repertoires in COVID-19. Here immunoSEQ multiplex PCR was the method, and the copy in TCRdb shows in-frame clones only, minus some. Among about 120,000 clones listed, around 70% were seen once. Sequencing was done on a sample of peripheral blood. The origin of the receptors is a man aged 55 to 69 with acute or convalescent COVID-19.

The chain employs TRBV5-4 and TRBJ2-3, with TRBD1 matching over 9 bases. Germline assignment: CDR1 SGHNT and CDR2 YYREEE (reference sequence). The CDR3 contains 16 residues. V lost 4 bases, J lost 1 base, and 7 bases stayed unmatched. CDR3 in DNA: TGTGCCAGCAGCGCTGAGGGACAGGGAGGCACAGATACGCAGTATTTT. This translates into CASSAEGQGGTDTQYF.

J is TRBJ2-5 and V is TRBV30; TRBD2 matches at 13 bases. Trimming cost V 6 bases and J 2 bases; bases outside gene matches: 12. This CDR3 has 17 amino acids. In germline, CDR1 is GTSNPN, CDR2 SVGIG (reference sequence). This CDR3 is CACLKGLAGKTQETQYF. In DNA form, the CDR3 reads TGTGCCTGTTTAAAGGGACTAGCGGGAAAGACTCAAGAGACCCAGTACTTC.

The V call is TRBV12-3 or TRBV12-4, the J call TRBJ1-1; maybe TRBD1 (6 bases). This CDR3 contains 13 residues. The V and J ends lost 6 bases and 8 bases respectively, with 16 bases between them. The CDR3 loop is CASRTRGPGEAFF. DNA for the CDR3: TGTGCCAGCAGAACCAGGGGCCCCGGAGAAGCTTTCTTT.

The chain couples TRBV7-9 to TRBJ1-5, with D uncertain. Germline V gene sequence: CDR1 SEHNR, CDR2 FQNEAQ (reference sequence). The V and J ends lost 4 bases and 0 bases respectively, with 4 bases between them. This CDR3 region has 13 residues. CDR3 sequence: CASSSNSNQPQHF. CDR3 DNA: TGTGCCAGCAGCTCCAATAGCAATCAGCCCCAGCATTTT.

V gene TRBV10-2 combines with J gene TRBJ1-5; a possible D gene is TRBD1 (6 bases). This CDR3 comprises 14 residues. CDR1 and CDR2 (germline): WSHSY, SAAADI. Trimming shortened V by 7 bases and J by 1 base, and 11 bases separated the two germline ends. The CDR3 spells CASTGGASNQPQHF. In DNA, the CDR3 is TGCGCCAGCACGGGGGGCGCGAGCAATCAGCCCCAGCATTTT.

The rearrangement uses TRBV19 and TRBJ1-2; D gene uncertain. V lost 3 bases, J lost 7 bases, and 15 bases lay in between. The CDR3 loop spans 14 amino acids. CDR1 is LNHDA, CDR2 SQIVND, per germline (reference sequence). The CDR3, as DNA: TGTGCCAGTAGTATTCCCAAAAGTACGGGTGGCTACACCTTC. Protein sequence: CASSIPKSTGGYTF.

This rearrangement joins TRBV24-1 to TRBJ2-1, with D maybe TRBD2 (5 bases). Germline loops: CDR1 KGHDR, CDR2 SFDVKD. V was pared by 1 base and J by 12 bases, with 12 bases between. CDR3 length equals 13 residues. The CDR3 nucleotides read TGTGCCACCAGTGATTTTAAGGAACTAGGGCAGTTCTTC. This codes for CATSDFKELGQFF.

V usage is TRBV29-1 and J usage is TRBJ2-3, with D tentatively TRBD2 (6 bases). The germline V gene encodes CDR1 SQVTM and CDR2 ANQGSEA. V gave up 7 bases and J gave up 6 bases, with 20 bases separating them. The CDR3 consists of 14 residues. CDR3 bases: TGCAGCGGCGATCAAAGGAGGGGAGGTGATACGCAGTATTTT. The encoded protein is CSGDQRRGGDTQYF.